These 6 T cell receptor beta chains share one sample of origin, sequenced in a study of T cells in Graves' hyperthyroidism and ophthalmopathy. Using RNA transcripts as the source, TCR beta CDR3 regions were amplified. The HTBI primer set served for first-round RT-PCR of the TCR CDR3. TCRdb reprocessed the multiplex PCR reads with MiXCR, giving one entry per CDR3 protein. The sample carries about 620,000 distinct CDR3 sequences, 15% to 20% recorded once. The sequenced material came from blood. Source of these receptors: a woman aged 30 to 39 with Graves' hyperthyroidism.

The chain uses TRBV29-1 and TRBJ1-5, with a weak D call TRBD1 (6 bases). CDR1 SQVTM and CDR2 ANQGSEA come from the germline V gene. The CDR3 spans 13 residues. V lost 4 bases, J lost 8 bases, and 15 bases lay in between. Here the CDR3 DNA reads TGCAGCGTTGGAGAACAGGGTGAGGAGCCCCAGCATTTT. Its translation: CSVGEQGEEPQHF. Supplemented by reference TRBV29-1 and TRBJ1-5, the full variable domain reads SAVISQKPSRDICQRGTSLTIQCQVDSQVTMMFWYRQQPGQSLTLIATANQGSEATYESGFVIDKFPISRPNLTFSTLTVSNMSPEDSSIYLCSVGEQGEEPQHFGDGTRLSIL.

The rearrangement uses TRBV12-5 and TRBJ2-7, with 7 positions matching TRBD2. In germline, CDR1 is LGHNT, CDR2 FRNRAP. This CDR3 region has 16 residues. The J segment lost 0 bases and the V segment lost 6 bases, leaving 11 bases of the junction unmatched. The CDR3 loop reads CASGPGGGDYSYEQYF. CDR3 nucleotide sequence: TGTGCTAGTGGGCCGGGGGGTGGAGATTACTCCTACGAGCAGTACTTC.

The chain employs TRBV7-2 and TRBJ1-5; D gene unclear. Germline V gives CDR1 SGHTA, CDR2 FQGNSA. The V end was cut by 1 base, the J end by 2 bases, with 15 bases between. The CDR3 loop spans 17 amino acids. The CDR3 spells CASSLDFRPTGNQPQHF. CDR3 in DNA: TGTGCCAGCAGCTTAGATTTTAGACCGACGGGCAATCAGCCCCAGCATTTT. Based on the CDR3 plus reference TRBV7-2 and TRBJ1-5, the full variable domain is GAGVSQSPSNKVTEKGKDVELRCDPISGHTALYWYRQSLGQGLEFLIYFQGNSAPDKSGLPSDRFSAERTGGSVSTLTIQRTQQEDSAVYLCASSLDFRPTGNQPQHFGDGTRLSIL.

This clonotype has at least ten counts. The genes are TRBV5-1 and TRBJ2-1; 13 bases match TRBD2. CDR1 and CDR2 from the germline V gene are SGHRS and YFSETQ. Germline trimming cut 5 bases from V and 4 bases from J; bases unmatched to any gene: 6. The CDR3 spans 16 residues. CDR3 protein: CASRPGLAGSYNEQFF. As DNA, the CDR3 is TGCGCCAGCAGACCGGGACTAGCGGGATCTTACAATGAGCAGTTCTTC.

In this sample, this clonotype turned up many times. The chain has TRBV7-9 and TRBJ1-1; D not certain. V was shortened by 2 bases and J by 0 bases, with 7 bases between the two germline ends. This CDR3 region has 14 residues. The germline V gene encodes CDR1 SEHNR and CDR2 FQNEAQ (reference sequence). The CDR3 here is CASSLHAVNTEAFF. The CDR3 bases are TGTGCCAGCAGCTTACACGCTGTGAACACTGAAGCTTTCTTT.

The chain combines TRBV5-1 with TRBJ1-1; tentative D call: TRBD1 (5 bases). Germline CDR1 is SGHRS and CDR2 is YFSETQ. The CDR3 has 16 amino acids. V was cut by 2 bases and J by 5 bases, with 19 bases left in between. The CDR3 DNA reads as TGCGCCAGCAGCTTCGGATCGACCAGGGATTTTACTGAAGCTTTCTTT. Translated, it gives CASSFGSTRDFTEAFF.